This T cell receptor beta chain was recovered during a study of blood T cell repertoires in COVID-19. Profiling relied on immunoSEQ multiplex PCR, and the TCRdb table lists in-frame clones only, not all of them. The sample consists of about 33,000 clones, 70% to 90% of them appearing once. CDR3 length equals 15 residues. V was cut by 1 base and J by 3 bases, with 7 bases left in between. Germline V gene sequence: CDR1 MNHEY, CDR2 SMNVEV (reference sequence). The sample consisted of peripheral blood. V is TRBV27 and J is TRBJ1-6, with TRBD1 as a possible D gene (5 bases). The receptor's source is a man older than 75 with active COVID-19. The CDR3: CASSLFGGYNSPLHF. As DNA, the CDR3 is TGTGCCAGCAGTTTATTCGGGGGCTATAATTCACCCCTCCACTTT.